This TCR beta chain was identified in a study of cytomegalovirus exposure and HLA in healthy donors. Findings of the study overall: Earlier analysis found most TCR beta V segments productive about 87% or about 30% of the time. Later on, an analysis tied 15,000 or so TCR beta sequences to HLA alleles at 0.05 false discovery rate. TCR beta chains numbering under 200 were designated cytomegalovirus-associated.

A word on this clone: The antigen is unknown.

This CDR3 has 16 residues. From germline, CDR1 is SGHRS and CDR2 YFSETQ. V was pared by 6 bases and J by 1 base, with 8 bases of the junction left unmatched. 13 Jbeta primers and 60 Vbeta primers were used for the PCR. Assay: immunoSEQ multiplex PCR; the TCRdb copy retains only in-frame clones and omits some. The sample lists about 63,000 clones; around 73% were seen once. The chain is built from TRBV5-1 and TRBJ2-3, with 10 bases lining up with TRBD2. The sample was PBMCs. This clonotype originated in a man over 45 in good health and CMV-seronegative. The CDR3 sequence is CASIGPSGGGTDTQYF. CDR3 DNA: TGCGCCAGCATAGGTCCTAGCGGGGGTGGCACAGATACGCAGTATTTT.